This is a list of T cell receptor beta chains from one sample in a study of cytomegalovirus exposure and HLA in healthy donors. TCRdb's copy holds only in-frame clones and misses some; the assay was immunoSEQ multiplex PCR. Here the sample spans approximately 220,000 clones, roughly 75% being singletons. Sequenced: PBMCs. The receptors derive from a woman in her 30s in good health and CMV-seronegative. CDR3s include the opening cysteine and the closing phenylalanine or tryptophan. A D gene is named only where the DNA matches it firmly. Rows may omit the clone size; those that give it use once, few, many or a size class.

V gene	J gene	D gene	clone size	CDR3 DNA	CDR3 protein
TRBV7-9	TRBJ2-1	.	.	TGTGCCAGCAGCTCGGGACTGTCCGATTACAATGAGCAGTTCTTC	CASSSGLSDYNEQFF
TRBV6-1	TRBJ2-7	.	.	TGTGCCAGCAGTGAGTCCAGCTCCTACGAGCAGTACTTC	CASSESSSYEQYF
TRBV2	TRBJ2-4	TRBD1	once	TGTGCCAGCAGTGCCCCCCGGGACAGGGGGTTTAAGGGCATTCAGTACTTC	CASSAPRDRGFKGIQYF
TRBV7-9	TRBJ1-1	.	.	TGTGCCAGCACCCCGCGGCCGAACACTGAAGCTTTCTTT	CASTPRPNTEAFF
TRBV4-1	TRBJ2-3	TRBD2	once	TGCGCCAGCAGCCAAGGGGTACTAGCGGTGTCCACAGATACGCAGTATTTT	CASSQGVLAVSTDTQYF
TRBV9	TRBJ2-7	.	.	TGTGCCAGCAGCCCCCAAGGTAGCGGATCCTACGAGCAGTACTTC	CASSPQGSGSYEQYF
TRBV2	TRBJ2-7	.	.	TGTGCCAGCAGTAGAGGGGGACGGTTGAGCTCCTACGAGCAGTACTTC	CASSRGGRLSSYEQYF
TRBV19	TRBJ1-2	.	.	TGTGCCAGTAGTATCCCCGGTATGATAGGGGATGGCTACACCTTC	CASSIPGMIGDGYTF
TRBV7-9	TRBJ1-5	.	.	TGTGCCAGCATCGGTTTTCACCAGGGTAGAGGCAATCAGCCCCAGCATTTT	CASIGFHQGRGNQPQHF
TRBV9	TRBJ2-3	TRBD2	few	TGTGCCAGCAGCGTAGGGCCCGGGCGGGAGTGGGAGGATACGCAGTATTTT	CASSVGPGREWEDTQYF
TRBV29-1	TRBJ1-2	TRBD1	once	TGCAGCGTTGAAATACGGACAGGGGGAGATGGCTACACCTTC	CSVEIRTGGDGYTF
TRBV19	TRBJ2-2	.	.	TGTGCCAGTAGTCTGGGGGCGAGCACCGGGGAGCTGTTCTTT	CASSLGASTGELFF
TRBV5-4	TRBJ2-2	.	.	TGTGCCAGCAGCTTGAAGGTAGCGGAGGATATTTTCGGGGAGCTGTTTTTT	CASSLKVAEDIFGELFF
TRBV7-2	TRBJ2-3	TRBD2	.	TGTGCCAGCATCCCCGGCCTAGCGGGTCCCCCCCCCAGCACAGATACGCAGTATTTT	CASIPGLAGPPPSTDTQYF
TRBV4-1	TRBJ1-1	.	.	TGCGCCAGCAGCCGAAGCGGCACTGAAGCTTTCTTT	CASSRSGTEAFF
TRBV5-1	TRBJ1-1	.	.	TGCGCCAGCACCTTAAGGGGGGGGACTGAAGCTTTCTTT	CASTLRGGTEAFF
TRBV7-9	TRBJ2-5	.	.	TGTGCCAGCAGCTTATATTCGGCGGGAATAGAGACCCAGTACTTC	CASSLYSAGIETQYF
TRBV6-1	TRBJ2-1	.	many	TGTGCCAGCATGTCGGTTTACAATGAGCAGTTCTTC	CASMSVYNEQFF
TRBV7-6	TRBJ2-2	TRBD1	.	TGTGTCAGCAGCTCGCGGGGGACAGGGGAACGGGCCGGGGAGCTGTTTTTT	CVSSSRGTGERAGELFF
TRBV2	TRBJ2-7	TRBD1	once	TGTGCCAGCACCCTAAGGGGGCCTGGTGAGCAGTACTTC	CASTLRGPGEQYF
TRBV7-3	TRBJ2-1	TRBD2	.	TGTGCCAGCAGCTTAGCGCCCGGGACTAGCGGGAGGGGCAATGAGCAGTTCTTC	CASSLAPGTSGRGNEQFF
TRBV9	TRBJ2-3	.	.	TGTGCCAGCAGCCTCTTTACGGGTGGGACAGATACGCAGTATTTT	CASSLFTGGTDTQYF
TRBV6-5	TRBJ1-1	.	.	TGTGCCAGCAGGCTGGGGGCGACCACTGAAGCTTTCTTT	CASRLGATTEAFF
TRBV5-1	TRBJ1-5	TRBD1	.	TGCGCCAGCAGCCAAGGGACAGGGGAAAATCAGCCCCAGCATTTT	CASSQGTGENQPQHF
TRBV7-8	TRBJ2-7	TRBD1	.	TGTGCCAGCAGCTTTTTGGACAGGGAGCTACTCTACGAGCAGTACTTC	CASSFLDRELLYEQYF
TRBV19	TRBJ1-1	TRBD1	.	TGTGCCAGTAGTAACCGGGACAGGGGAATGGGCACTGAAGCTTTCTTT	CASSNRDRGMGTEAFF
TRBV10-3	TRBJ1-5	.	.	TGTGCCATCAGTGAAGGTACTACGCATCAGCCCCAGCATTTT	CAISEGTTHQPQHF
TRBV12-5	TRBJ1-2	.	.	TGTGCTAGTGGTTTGACGCCCGGCGGTTGGGGGAGGAACTATGGCTACACCTTC	CASGLTPGGWGRNYGYTF
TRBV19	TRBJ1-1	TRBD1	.	TGTGCCAGTAGTTTCGGACAGGGCACTGAAGCTTTCTTT	CASSFGQGTEAFF
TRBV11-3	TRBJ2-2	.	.	TGTGCCAGCAGCTTAGGACTCAGGGTCCTCGACGGGGAGCTGTTTTTT	CASSLGLRVLDGELFF
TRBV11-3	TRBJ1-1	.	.	TGTGCCAGCAGCGCTCCGTTGGGGGCAGGTGAAGCTTTCTTT	CASSAPLGAGEAFF
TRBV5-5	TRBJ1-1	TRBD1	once	TGTGCCAGCTATACGACAGGGGGGATGAACACTGAAGCTTTCTTT	CASYTTGGMNTEAFF
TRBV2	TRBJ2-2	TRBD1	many	TGTGCCAGCAGCCCAATAGGACAGGGGTACACCGGGGAGCTGTTTTTT	CASSPIGQGYTGELFF
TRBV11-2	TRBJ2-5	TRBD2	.	TGTGCCAGCACCCCGGGGGGGGGACAAGAGACCCAGTACTTC	CASTPGGGQETQYF
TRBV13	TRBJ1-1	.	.	TGTGCCAGCAGCTTAGATGGGCACGGAAAGGCTGAAGCTTTCTTT	CASSLDGHGKAEAFF
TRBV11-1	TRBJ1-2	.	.	TGCGCCAGCAGCTTAGGTCCAGGAAACTATGGCTACACCTTC	CASSLGPGNYGYTF
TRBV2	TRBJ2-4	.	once	TGTGCCAGCAGCAAAACCAAGGGGGGGGCTGTCAAAAACATTCAGTACTTC	CASSKTKGGAVKNIQYF
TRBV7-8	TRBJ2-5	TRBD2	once	TGTGTCAGCAGCTCCCCCAGGAGCGGGAGGAGGGAAGAGACCCAGTACTTC	CVSSSPRSGRREETQYF
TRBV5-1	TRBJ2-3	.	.	TGCGCCAGCAGTCATGACGGGATGTCTAGCACAGATACGCAGTATTTT	CASSHDGMSSTDTQYF
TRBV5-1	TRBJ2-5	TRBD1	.	TGCGCTAGCAGAGGACAGGGGGCGAAAGAGACCCAGTACTTC	CASRGQGAKETQYF
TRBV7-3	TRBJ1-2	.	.	TGTGCCAGCAGATTCGACGGGAGCCATGGCTACACCTTC	CASRFDGSHGYTF
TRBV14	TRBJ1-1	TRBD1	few	TGTGCCAGCAGCCGGGACAGATTCAACACTGAAGCTTTCTTT	CASSRDRFNTEAFF
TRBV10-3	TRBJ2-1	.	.	TGTGCCAGCAGGCTGGGAGATTCCAGCTACAATGAGCAGTTCTTC	CASRLGDSSYNEQFF
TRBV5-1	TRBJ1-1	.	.	TGCGCCAGCATTAAAGAAGGGGGAAACACTGAAGCTTTCTTT	CASIKEGGNTEAFF
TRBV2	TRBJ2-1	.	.	TGTGCCAGTCGACAAAGCAATGAGCAGTTCTTC	CASRQSNEQFF
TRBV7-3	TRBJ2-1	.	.	TGTGCCAGCAGCGCTTTAAGAGTTCCCAATGAGCAGTTCTTC	CASSALRVPNEQFF
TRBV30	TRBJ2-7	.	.	TGTGCCTGGAGTAGACAGTCCAATTCCTACGAGCAGTACTTC	CAWSRQSNSYEQYF
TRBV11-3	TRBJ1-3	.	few	TGTGCCAGCAGCTTAGCGGGGTATGGAAACACCATATATTTT	CASSLAGYGNTIYF
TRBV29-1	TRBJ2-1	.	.	TGCAGCGTTGTAGGCGGGACCGCCCCAAATGAGCAGTTCTTC	CSVVGGTAPNEQFF
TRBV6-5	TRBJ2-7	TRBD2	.	TGTGCCAGCAGTTTTTTAGCGGGGGCCGCTTTGCACGAGCAGTACTTC	CASSFLAGAALHEQYF
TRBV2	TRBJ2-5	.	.	TGTGCCAGCAGTGATCGACAGCCAGAGACCCAGTACTTC	CASSDRQPETQYF
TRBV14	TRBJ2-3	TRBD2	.	TGTGCCAGCAGCCAAGGGGCTAGCGGGGGGGCCCTCGCAGATACGCAGTATTTT	CASSQGASGGALADTQYF
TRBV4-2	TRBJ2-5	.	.	TGTGCCAGCAGCCCTCATGGAGTTGGAGGGATGGAGACCCAGTACTTC	CASSPHGVGGMETQYF